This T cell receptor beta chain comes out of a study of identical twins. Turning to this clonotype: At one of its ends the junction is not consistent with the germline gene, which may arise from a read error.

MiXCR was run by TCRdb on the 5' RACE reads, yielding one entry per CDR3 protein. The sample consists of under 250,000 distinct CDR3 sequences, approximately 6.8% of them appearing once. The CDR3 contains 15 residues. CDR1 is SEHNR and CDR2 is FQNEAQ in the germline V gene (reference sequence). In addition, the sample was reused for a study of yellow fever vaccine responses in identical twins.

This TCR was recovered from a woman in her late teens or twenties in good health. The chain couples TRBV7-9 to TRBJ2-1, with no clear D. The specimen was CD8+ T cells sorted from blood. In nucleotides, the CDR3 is TGTGTCAGCAGCTTAGAAACAGTTAACTACAATGAGCAGTTTTTC. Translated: CVSSLETVNYNEQFF.